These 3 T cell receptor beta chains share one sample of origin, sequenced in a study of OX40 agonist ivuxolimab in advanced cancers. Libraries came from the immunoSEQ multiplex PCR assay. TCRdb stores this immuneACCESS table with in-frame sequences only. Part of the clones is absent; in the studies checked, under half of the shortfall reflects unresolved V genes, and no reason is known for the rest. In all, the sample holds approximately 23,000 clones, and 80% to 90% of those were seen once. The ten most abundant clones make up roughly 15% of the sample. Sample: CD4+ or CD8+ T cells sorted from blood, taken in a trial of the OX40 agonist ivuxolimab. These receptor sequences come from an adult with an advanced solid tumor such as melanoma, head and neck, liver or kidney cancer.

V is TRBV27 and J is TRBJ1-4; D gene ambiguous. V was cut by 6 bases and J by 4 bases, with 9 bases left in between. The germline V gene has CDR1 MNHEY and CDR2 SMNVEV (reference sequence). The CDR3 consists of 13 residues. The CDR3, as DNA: TGTGCCAGCAGAAAGGGCAGTAATGAAAAACTGTTTTTT. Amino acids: CASRKGSNEKLFF.

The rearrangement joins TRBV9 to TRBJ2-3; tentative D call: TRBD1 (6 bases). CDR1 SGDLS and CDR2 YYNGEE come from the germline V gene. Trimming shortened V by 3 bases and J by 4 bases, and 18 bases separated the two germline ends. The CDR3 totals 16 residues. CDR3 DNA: TGTGCCAGCAGCGCGAGGCCCAGGGGTAGCGCAGATACGCAGTATTTT. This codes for CASSARPRGSADTQYF.

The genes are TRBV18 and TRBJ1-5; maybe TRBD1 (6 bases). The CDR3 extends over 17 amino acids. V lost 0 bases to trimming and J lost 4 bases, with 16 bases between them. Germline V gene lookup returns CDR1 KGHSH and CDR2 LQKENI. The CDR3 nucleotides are TGTGCCAGCTCACCACCGAGTTGGCAAAGGGGGAATCAGCCCCAGCATTTT. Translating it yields CASSPPSWQRGNQPQHF. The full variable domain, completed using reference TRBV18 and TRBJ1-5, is NAGVMQNPRHLVRRRGQEARLRCSPMKGHSHVYWYRQLPEEGLKFMVYLQKENIIDESGMPKERFSAEFPKEGPSILRIQQVVRGDSAAYFCASSPPSWQRGNQPQHFGDGTRLSIL.